The present T cell receptor (beta chain) was sequenced within a study of PD-L1 blockade in urothelial cancer. Per germline, CDR1 SQVTM and CDR2 ANQGSEA. The CDR3 totals 15 residues. V lost 7 bases and J 0 bases, leaving 18 bases between the germline ends. Using immunoSEQ multiplex PCR, the repertoire was profiled, and TCRdb retains in-frame clones only, with some absent. The sample lists about 39,000 clones, about 89% occurring once. Sample time point: pretreatment peripheral blood. This sequence was found in a woman aged 60-75 years with urothelial cancer. J is TRBJ1-2 and V is TRBV29-1, with no clear D. This material consisted of PBMCs, taken around atezolizumab (anti-PD-L1) treatment. CDR3 loop: CSAWGGSGANYGYTF. CDR3 nucleotides: TGCAGCGCCTGGGGAGGGAGCGGAGCTAACTATGGCTACACCTTC.